This TCR beta chain was sequenced in a study of OX40 agonist ivuxolimab in advanced cancers. Germline V CDR1 and CDR2: SQVTM, ANQGSEA. Trimming removed 4 bases at V and 5 bases at J, with 8 bases between. The CDR3 is 11 residues long. Repertoires were generated with immunoSEQ multiplex PCR, while TCRdb's copy carries only in-frame clones and drops some. The sample includes more than 60,000 clones, approximately 84% of them seen just once. Regarding this clone: Its antigen remains unidentified.

Notes on the study in general: Circulating CD4+ and CD8+ T cells showed clonal expansion by week 6 at 0.1 to 3.0 mg/kg. Part of the nonresponder group also had normalized T-cell clonal expansion that was low.

This receptor was obtained from an adult with an advanced solid tumor such as melanoma, head and neck, liver or kidney cancer. J is TRBJ1-1 and V is TRBV29-1; possibly TRBD1 for D (5 bases). Sequencing was performed on CD4+ or CD8+ T cells sorted from blood, taken in a trial of the OX40 agonist ivuxolimab. DNA for the CDR3: TGCAGCGTTGGGGGGGGGACTGAAGCTTTCTTT. Amino acid sequence: CSVGGGTEAFF.